Listed below are T cell receptor beta chains from one sample, sequenced in a study of cytomegalovirus exposure and HLA in healthy donors. The assay was immunoSEQ multiplex PCR, and TCRdb's table has in-frame clones only and misses some. This table has 100,000 to 150,000 clones, over 80% appearing once. The sequencing sample was made of PBMCs. The receptors were gathered from a man aged 40-49 years in good health and CMV-seronegative. The CDR3 runs from the conserved cysteine through the conserved F or W. A D gene is named only where the DNA matches it firmly. Part of the rows lack a size; the others show once, few, many or a class for expanded clones.

abundance,d_gene,j_gene,v_gene,CDR3nt,CDR3aa
once,.,TRBJ2-5,TRBV28,TGTGCCAGCAGTGGACAGCAAGAGACCCAGTACTTC,CASSGQQETQYF
once,.,TRBJ2-7,TRBV5-8,TGTGCCAGCAAACTAAGAGGATCTGGTAACTACGAGCAGTACTTC,CASKLRGSGNYEQYF
.,.,TRBJ2-7,TRBV4-3,TGCGCCAGCAGCCAAGATGCAGGGAAATACGAGCAGTACTTC,CASSQDAGKYEQYF
few,.,TRBJ1-1,TRBV20-1,TGCAGTGCGCGAAGCGTTGAAGCTTTCTTT,CSARSVEAFF
.,TRBD2,TRBJ2-1,TRBV10-1,TGCGCCAGGGGGTCGGGACTAAGCTCCTACAATGAGCAGTTCTTC,CARGSGLSSYNEQFF
.,.,TRBJ2-3,TRBV27,TGTGCCAGCAGTCAGCAGGGGCGCAGCACAGATACGCAGTATTTT,CASSQQGRSTDTQYF
.,.,TRBJ1-1,TRBV7-6,TGTGCCAGCAGCTTAGTCGTAGGTCTTCTAGCGAACACTGAAGCTTTCTTT,CASSLVVGLLANTEAFF
once,.,TRBJ1-1,TRBV19,TGTGCCAGTAACTCACAGCCCATGAACACTGAAGCTTTCTTT,CASNSQPMNTEAFF
few,TRBD2,TRBJ2-3,TRBV7-9,TGTTCCAGCAGCCGTCAGGTAGCGGGGGGTCCCCCAGATACGCAGTATTTT,CSSSRQVAGGPPDTQYF
.,.,TRBJ1-5,TRBV7-2,TGTGCCAGCAGCCCGGGGGTGGATTATAGCAATCAGCCCCAGCATTTT,CASSPGVDYSNQPQHF
.,.,TRBJ2-7,TRBV5-1,TGCGCCAGCTCCTTTGGCGGGGTGTACGAGCAGTACTTC,CASSFGGVYEQYF
.,TRBD1,TRBJ2-7,TRBV2,TGTGCCAGCAGAGCAGGACAGGGAGCCTACGAGCAGTACTTC,CASRAGQGAYEQYF
.,.,TRBJ2-7,TRBV29-1,TGCAGCGTTGAAGGCGTCTACGAGCAGTACTTC,CSVEGVYEQYF
.,TRBD2,TRBJ2-1,TRBV7-8,TGTGCCAGCAGCCACGGGACTAGCGGCTACAATGAGCAGTTCTTC,CASSHGTSGYNEQFF
.,.,TRBJ1-4,TRBV7-8,TGTGCCAGCAGCTTAGAGGTTAGGGGATCGAAAAAACTGTTTTTT,CASSLEVRGSKKLFF
.,.,TRBJ1-1,TRBV5-1,TGCGCCAGCAGCTCTCAGGTGAACACTGAAGCTTTCTTT,CASSSQVNTEAFF
.,.,TRBJ2-4,TRBV28,TGTGCCACCGGGGGGCAGGGGGCGATAGCCAAAAACATTCAGTACTTC,CATGGQGAIAKNIQYF
.,.,TRBJ1-6,TRBV6-4,TGTGCCAGCAGTGAAGAGAGCTCCTATAATTCACCCCTCCACTTT,CASSEESSYNSPLHF
.,.,TRBJ2-2,TRBV7-8,TGTGCCAGCAGCTCTGGTAGCGTGTTGGAGCTGTTTTTT,CASSSGSVLELFF
.,TRBD1,TRBJ1-1,TRBV25-1,TGTGCCAGCAGTTCCCTTTGGACAGGGGGTGAAGCTTTCTTT,CASSSLWTGGEAFF
.,TRBD1,TRBJ1-2,TRBV30,TGTGCCTGGAGTCCCCTGACAGGGGATTGTGGCTACACCTTC,CAWSPLTGDCGYTF
.,.,TRBJ2-7,TRBV19,TGTGCCAGTAGTCTCTACAGGGACTCCTACGAGCAGTACTTC,CASSLYRDSYEQYF